This TCR beta chain was identified in a study of early T cells in non-severe SARS-CoV-2 infection. Across the study: Bulk RNA isolated from unsorted whole blood underwent sequencing; chains were not paired. The study, taken as a whole, reports: Comparison of clonotypes with VDJdb favored anti-spike CD8 responses while missing private and CD4 specificities.

The CDR3 spans 12 residues. V gave up 4 bases and J gave up 8 bases, with 11 bases separating them. Germline V lookup: CDR1 SGHTA, CDR2 FQGNSA. The library protocol tagged individual cDNA molecules with unique molecular identifiers. TCRdb fed the 5' RACE reads into MiXCR, producing one record per CDR3 protein. The data hold tens of thousands of distinct CDR3 sequences, with approximately 6.1% observed a single time. In this sample, this clonotype turned up many times. What it binds is not known. The chain couples TRBV7-2 to TRBJ1-1; the D gene is possibly TRBD1 (5 bases). The clonotype originates from an adult who was a healthcare worker with PCR-confirmed SARS-CoV-2 infection or an uninfected control (not recorded which). Sequences were derived from whole blood, sampled at baseline. CDR3 loop: CASSYAQGEAFF. The CDR3 bases are TGTGCCAGCAGCTACGCCCAGGGCGAAGCTTTCTTT.